This is a list of T cell receptor beta chains from one sample in a study of CD8+CD57+ T cells in acquired aplastic anemia. One entry per CDR3 protein, called by TCRdb with MiXCR from the reads. Found here are approximately 250,000 distinct CDR3 sequences, roughly 82% of them singletons; the top ten hold less than 50%. The sample consisted of sorted CD4+, CD8+, or CD8+CD57+ T cells (not recorded which) from PBMCs. These receptors all stem from a human donor with aplastic anemia. Each CDR3 is given without its conserved first and last residue.

v_call	j_call	cdr3_aa
TRBV2	TRBJ2-5	ATSEGCEKETQY
TRBV7-9	TRBJ2-1	ARRGGGIHEQF
TRBV15	TRBJ2-1	ATSRDRAGDTQF
TRBV5-6	TRBJ1-1	ASSSVGARVQSEAF
TRBV5-6	TRBJ2-3	ASSFRATDTQY
TRBV10-3	TRBJ1-2	AIKGGIDYGYT
TRBV7-9	TRBJ1-2	AGSAGTGTYCYT
TRBV7-9	TRBJ2-3	ASSHPMTSGREE
TRBV7-8	TRBJ2-1	ASSLAGSSDEQF
TRBV4-3	TRBJ2-1	ASSFPGTGARNNEQF
TRBV7-9	TRBJ1-1	ASSLRQVNTEAF
TRBV13	TRBJ2-4	ASGGTEDENIQY
TRBV7-3	TRBJ2-5	ASSPAGAEQETQY
TRBV2	TRBJ1-5	ASSSSGEEQETQH
TRBV11-3	TRBJ2-1	ASSLDLRAYNEQF
TRBV6-5	TRBJ2-3	ATSDAGQPTDTQY
TRBV2	TRBJ2-3	ASKTLFSTDTRY
TRBV7-9	TRBJ1-1	ASSDRNTEAF
TRBV7-3	TRBJ1-6	ASSRTLQGVGSPLH
TRBV11-3	TRBJ2-5	ASSPPGGTKETQY
TRBV12-3/TRBV12-4	TRBJ1-2	ASSSMGNYGYT
TRBV7-3	TRBJ1-2	ASSLAGGGQEEAYT
TRBV15	TRBJ1-2	ATSSIRHRGESYT
TRBV7-9	TRBJ1-2	ASSFALNYGYT
TRBV7-9	TRBJ2-6	ASSLELTENTEALT
TRBV5-6	TRBJ2-3	ASSPGRAVATTDTQY
TRBV20-1	TRBJ1-2	SAIDGGIST
TRBV15	TRBJ1-2	ATSRGPGWLNYGYT
TRBV7-8	TRBJ2-3	ASGLGGGADKH
TRBV7-8	TRBJ2-3	ASSVRDQRGETQY
TRBV2	TRBJ2-1	ASQRLTAPSEQF